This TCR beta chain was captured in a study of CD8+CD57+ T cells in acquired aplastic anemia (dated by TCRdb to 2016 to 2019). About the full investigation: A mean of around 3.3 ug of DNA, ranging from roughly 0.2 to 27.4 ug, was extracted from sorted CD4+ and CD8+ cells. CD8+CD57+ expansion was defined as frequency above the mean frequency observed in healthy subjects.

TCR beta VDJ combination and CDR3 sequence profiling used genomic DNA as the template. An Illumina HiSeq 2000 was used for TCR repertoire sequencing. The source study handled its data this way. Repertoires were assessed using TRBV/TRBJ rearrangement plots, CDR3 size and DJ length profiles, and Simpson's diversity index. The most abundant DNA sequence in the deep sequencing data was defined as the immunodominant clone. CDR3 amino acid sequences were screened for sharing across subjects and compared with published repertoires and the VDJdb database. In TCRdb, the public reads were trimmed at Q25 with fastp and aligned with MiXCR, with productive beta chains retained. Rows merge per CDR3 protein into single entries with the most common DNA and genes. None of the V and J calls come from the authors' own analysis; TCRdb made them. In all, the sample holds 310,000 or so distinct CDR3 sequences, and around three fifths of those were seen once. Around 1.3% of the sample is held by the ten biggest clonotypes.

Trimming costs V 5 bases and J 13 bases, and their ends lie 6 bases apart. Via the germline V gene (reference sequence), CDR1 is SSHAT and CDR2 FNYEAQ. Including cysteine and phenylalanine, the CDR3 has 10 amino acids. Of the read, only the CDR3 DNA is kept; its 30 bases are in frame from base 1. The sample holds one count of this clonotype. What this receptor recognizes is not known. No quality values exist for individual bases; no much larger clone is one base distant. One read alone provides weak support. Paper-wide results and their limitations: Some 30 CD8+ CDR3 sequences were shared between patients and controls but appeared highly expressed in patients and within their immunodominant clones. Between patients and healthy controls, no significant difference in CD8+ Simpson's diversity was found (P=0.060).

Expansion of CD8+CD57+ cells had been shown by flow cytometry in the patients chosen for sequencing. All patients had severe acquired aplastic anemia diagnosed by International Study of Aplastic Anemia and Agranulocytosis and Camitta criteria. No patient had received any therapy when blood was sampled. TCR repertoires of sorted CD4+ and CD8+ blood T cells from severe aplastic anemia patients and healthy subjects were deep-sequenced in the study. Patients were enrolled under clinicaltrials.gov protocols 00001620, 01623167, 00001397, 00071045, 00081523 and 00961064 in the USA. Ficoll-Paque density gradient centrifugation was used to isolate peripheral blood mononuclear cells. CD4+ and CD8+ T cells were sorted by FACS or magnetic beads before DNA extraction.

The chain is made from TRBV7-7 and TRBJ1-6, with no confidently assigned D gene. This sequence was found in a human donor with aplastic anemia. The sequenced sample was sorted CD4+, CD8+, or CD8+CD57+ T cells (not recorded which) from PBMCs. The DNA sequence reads TGTGCCAGCAGCCCTAGCCCCCTCCACTTT. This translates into CASSPSPLHF. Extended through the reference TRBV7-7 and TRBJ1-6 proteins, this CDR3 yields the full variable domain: GAGVSQSPRYKVTKRGQDVTLRCDPISSHATLYWYQQALGQGPEFLTYFNYEAQPDKSGLPSDRFSAERPEGSISTLTIQRTEQRDSAMYRCASSPSPLHFGNGTRLTVT.